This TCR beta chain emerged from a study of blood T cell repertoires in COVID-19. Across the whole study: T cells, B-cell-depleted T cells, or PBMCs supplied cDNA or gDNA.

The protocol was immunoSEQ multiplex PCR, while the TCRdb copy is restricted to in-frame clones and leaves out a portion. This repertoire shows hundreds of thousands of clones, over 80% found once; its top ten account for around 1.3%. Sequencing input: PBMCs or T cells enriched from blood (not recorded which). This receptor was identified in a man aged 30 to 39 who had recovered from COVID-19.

CDR3 in DNA: TGTGCCAGCAGTGTGGGACTAGCGGGAGCGAGGGACTACGAGCAGTACTTC. Its protein is CASSVGLAGARDYEQYF. The V gene is TRBV27, the J gene TRBJ2-7, with 14 nucleotides matching TRBD2. Germline lookup yields CDR1 MNHEY and CDR2 SMNVEV (reference sequence). The CDR3 sequence is 17 residues long. Unmatched junction bases numbered 9, after V lost 5 bases and J lost 3 bases.